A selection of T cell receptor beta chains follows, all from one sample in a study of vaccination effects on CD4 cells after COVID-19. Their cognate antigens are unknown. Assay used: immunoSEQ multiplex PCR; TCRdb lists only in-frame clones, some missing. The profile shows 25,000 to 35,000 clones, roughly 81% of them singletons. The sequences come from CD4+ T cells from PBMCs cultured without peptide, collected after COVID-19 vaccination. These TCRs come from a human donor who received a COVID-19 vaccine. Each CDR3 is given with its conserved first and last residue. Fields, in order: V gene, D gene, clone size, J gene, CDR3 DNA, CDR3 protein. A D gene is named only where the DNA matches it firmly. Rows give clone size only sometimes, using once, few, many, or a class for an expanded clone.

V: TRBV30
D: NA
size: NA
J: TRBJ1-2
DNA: TGTGCCTGGAGTGTAGTTTCAGGGTGGAATGGCTACACCTTC
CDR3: CAWSVVSGWNGYTF

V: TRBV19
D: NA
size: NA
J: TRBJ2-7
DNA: TGTGCCAGTAGCCAGACAGATTGGAGCCACGAGCAGTACTTC
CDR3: CASSQTDWSHEQYF

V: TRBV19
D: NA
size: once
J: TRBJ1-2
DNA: TGTGCCAGTAGCCTTGGACGGATAGCTAACTATGGCTACACCTTC
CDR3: CASSLGRIANYGYTF

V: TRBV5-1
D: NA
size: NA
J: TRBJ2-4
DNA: TGCGCCAGCACCCTATCGGGCAAAAACATTCAGTACTTC
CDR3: CASTLSGKNIQYF

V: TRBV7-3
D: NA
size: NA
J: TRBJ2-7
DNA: TGTGCCAGCAGCTACTGGCCCAGTCACCAGTTTTCAGGTGAGCAGTACTTC
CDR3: CASSYWPSHQFSGEQYF

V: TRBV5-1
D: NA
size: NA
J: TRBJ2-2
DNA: TGCGCCAGCAGCCTCTCCGGGAACACCGGGGAGCTGTTTTTT
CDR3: CASSLSGNTGELFF

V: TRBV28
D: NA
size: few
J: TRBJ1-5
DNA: TGTGCCAGCAGTATCAGCAATCAGCCCCAGCATTTT
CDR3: CASSISNQPQHF

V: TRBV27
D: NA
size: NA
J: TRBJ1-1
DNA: TGTGCCAGCAGTTTATCGGCGGTTCCAGGGATTGTTACTGAAGCTTTCTTT
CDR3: CASSLSAVPGIVTEAFF

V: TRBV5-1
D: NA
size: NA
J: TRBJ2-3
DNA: TGCGCCAGCAGCTTGAAGATCACGGGTGGTACAGATACGCAGTATTTT
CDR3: CASSLKITGGTDTQYF

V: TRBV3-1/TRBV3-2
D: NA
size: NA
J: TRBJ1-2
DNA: TGTGCCAGCAGCCCCAGGGTGGGTAACTATGGCTACACCTTC
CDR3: CASSPRVGNYGYTF

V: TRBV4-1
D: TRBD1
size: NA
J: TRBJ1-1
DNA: TGCGCCAGCAGCCAAGATCTCCAGGGGGCGTTCAGAACTGAAGCTTTCTTT
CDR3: CASSQDLQGAFRTEAFF

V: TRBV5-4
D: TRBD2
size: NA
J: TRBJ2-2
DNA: TGTGCCAGCAGCCCGGGACTAGCGGGGGTGACCGGGGAGCTGTTTTTT
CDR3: CASSPGLAGVTGELFF

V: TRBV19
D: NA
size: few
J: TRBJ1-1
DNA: TGTGCCAGTAGCCCAGGCAGAGATGAAGCTTTCTTT
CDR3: CASSPGRDEAFF

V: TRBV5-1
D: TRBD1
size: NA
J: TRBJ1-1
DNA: TGCGCCAGCAGCCCCGGACAGGGGCCTAAAGTGAACACTGAAGCTTTCTTT
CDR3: CASSPGQGPKVNTEAFF

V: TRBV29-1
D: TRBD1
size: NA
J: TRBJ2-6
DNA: TGCAGCGTGCGGGACAGGGCCTCTGGGGCCAACGTCCTGACTTTC
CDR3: CSVRDRASGANVLTF

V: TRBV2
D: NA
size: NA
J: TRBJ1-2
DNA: TGTGCCAGCCTAAAAGACCCGCAGGGCTATGGCTACACCTTC
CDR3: CASLKDPQGYGYTF

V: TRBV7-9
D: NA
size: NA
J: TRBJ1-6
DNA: TGTGCCAGCAGCAGTGTTCCTAATTCACCCCTCCACTTT
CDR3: CASSSVPNSPLHF

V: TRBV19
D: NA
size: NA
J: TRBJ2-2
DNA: TGTGCCAGTAGTATTAATGGCCTACATCTCGGGGGGGAGCTGTTTTTT
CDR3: CASSINGLHLGGELFF

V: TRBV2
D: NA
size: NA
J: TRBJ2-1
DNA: TGTGCCAGCAGTGAGTGGCAGGGGGGAGTGGATGAGCAGTTCTTC
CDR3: CASSEWQGGVDEQFF

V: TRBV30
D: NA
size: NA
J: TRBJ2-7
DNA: TGTGCCTGGACCGTACGTCACAGGTTGAGACCCGAGCAGTACTTC
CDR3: CAWTVRHRLRPEQYF

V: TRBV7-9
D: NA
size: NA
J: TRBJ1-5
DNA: TGTGCCAGCAGCTTCGCAGATAGCAATCAGCCCCAGCATTTT
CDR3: CASSFADSNQPQHF

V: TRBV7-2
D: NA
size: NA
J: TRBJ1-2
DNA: TGTGCCAGCAGCTTAGCCGGGGGAGGCGTTAACTATGGCTACACCTTC
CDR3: CASSLAGGGVNYGYTF

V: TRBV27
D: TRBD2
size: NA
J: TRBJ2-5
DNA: TGTGCCAGCAGGGCTAGCGGGAGAGGAGAGACCCAGTACTTC
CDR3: CASRASGRGETQYF

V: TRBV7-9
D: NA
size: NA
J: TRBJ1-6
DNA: TGTGCCAGCCGAGGGGCTACTGATAATTCACCCCTCCACTTT
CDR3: CASRGATDNSPLHF

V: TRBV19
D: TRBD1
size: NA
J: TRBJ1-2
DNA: TGTGCCAGTAGCTGGACAGGTCCTAACTATGGCTACACCTTC
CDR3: CASSWTGPNYGYTF

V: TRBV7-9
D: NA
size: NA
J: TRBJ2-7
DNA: TGTGCCAGCAGCTCGTCGGGGGAGAGGGAGCAGTACTTC
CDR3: CASSSSGEREQYF

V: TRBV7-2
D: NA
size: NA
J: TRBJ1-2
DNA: TGTGCCAGCAGCTGGACGGGGGGCTACACCTTC
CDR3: CASSWTGGYTF

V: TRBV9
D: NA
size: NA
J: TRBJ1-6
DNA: TGTGCCAGCAGCGTAGATCCGGGGAATTCACCCCTCCACTTT
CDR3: CASSVDPGNSPLHF

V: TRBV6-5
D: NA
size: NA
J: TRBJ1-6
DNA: TGTGCCAGCACCCCCTTGGCCAGGGATTCACCCCTCCACTTT
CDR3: CASTPLARDSPLHF

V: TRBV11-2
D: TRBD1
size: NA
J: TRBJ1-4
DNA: TGTGCCAGCAGCTTTTCACAGGGGAATGAAAAACTGTTTTTT
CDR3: CASSFSQGNEKLFF

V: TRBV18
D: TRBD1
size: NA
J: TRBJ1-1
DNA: TGTGCCAGCTCACCTCGGACAGGGGGCGGCACTGAAGCTTTCTTT
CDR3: CASSPRTGGGTEAFF

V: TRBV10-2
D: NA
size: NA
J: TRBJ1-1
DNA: TGCGCCAGCAGTGGGGAAGGGGGGCTTTTGACTGAAGCTTTCTTT
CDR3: CASSGEGGLLTEAFF

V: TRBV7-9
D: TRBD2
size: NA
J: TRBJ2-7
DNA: TGTGCCAGCAGCCCGGGGACTAGCGGGAACTCCTACGAGCAGTACTTC
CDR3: CASSPGTSGNSYEQYF

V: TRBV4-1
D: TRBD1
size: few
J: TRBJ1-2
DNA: TGCGCCAGCAGCCAACAAGCCAGGGCAGGGGGTTATGGCTACACCTTC
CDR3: CASSQQARAGGYGYTF

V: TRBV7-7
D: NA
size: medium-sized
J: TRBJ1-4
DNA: TGTGCTAGCAGCGCGCGGGACGCCCAAGAGCGTGAAAAACTGTTTTTT
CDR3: CASSARDAQEREKLFF

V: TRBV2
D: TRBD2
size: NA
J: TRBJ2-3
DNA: TGTGCCAGCGGGAGTAGCGGGATAACAGATACGCAGTATTTT
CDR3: CASGSSGITDTQYF

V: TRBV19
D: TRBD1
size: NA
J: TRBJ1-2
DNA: TGTGCCAGCAGGGACAGGAAATATGGCTACACCTTC
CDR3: CASRDRKYGYTF

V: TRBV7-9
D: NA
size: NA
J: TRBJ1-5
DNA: TGTGCCAGCAGCCCAGGCATGGTTAGTCAGCCCCAGCATTTT
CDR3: CASSPGMVSQPQHF

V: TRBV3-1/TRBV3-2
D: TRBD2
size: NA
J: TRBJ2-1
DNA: TGTGCCAGCAGCCGGGGCGGGAGGGCCAACAATGAGCAGTTCTTC
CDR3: CASSRGGRANNEQFF

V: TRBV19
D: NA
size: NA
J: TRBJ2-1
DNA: TGTGCCAGTAGGGAGAGACAGGGTAGGGGGGATGAGCAGTTCTTC
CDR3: CASRERQGRGDEQFF

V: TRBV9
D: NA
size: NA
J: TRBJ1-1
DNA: TGTGCCAGCAGCGTAGGACAGCGCAACACTGAAGCTTTCTTT
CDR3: CASSVGQRNTEAFF

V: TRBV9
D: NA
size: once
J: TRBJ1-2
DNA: TGTGCCAGCAGCGTAGAGGGCGGGGGGCCGTATGGCTACACCTTC
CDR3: CASSVEGGGPYGYTF

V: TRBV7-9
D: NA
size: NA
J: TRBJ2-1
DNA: TGTGCCAGCAGCTTAGGGGCGGGGAATGAGCAGTTCTTC
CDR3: CASSLGAGNEQFF

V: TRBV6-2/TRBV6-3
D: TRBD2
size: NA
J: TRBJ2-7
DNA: TGTGCCAGCAGTTACCGGGCTAGCGGGAGCTCCAGCTCCTACGAGCAGTACTTC
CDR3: CASSYRASGSSSSYEQYF

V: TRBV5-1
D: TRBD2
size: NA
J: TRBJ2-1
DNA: TGCGCCAGCAGCTTGGAAGCGGGAGATTACAATGAGCAGTTCTTC
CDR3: CASSLEAGDYNEQFF

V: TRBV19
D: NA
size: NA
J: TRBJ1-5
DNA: TGTGCCAGTAGTATTAGACAGAGTAGCAATCAGCCCCAGCATTTT
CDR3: CASSIRQSSNQPQHF

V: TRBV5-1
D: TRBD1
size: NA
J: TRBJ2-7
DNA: TGCGCCAGCAGCCTTGGACAGGGGCTCTACGAGCAGTACTTC
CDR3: CASSLGQGLYEQYF

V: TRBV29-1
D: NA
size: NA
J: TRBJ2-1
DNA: TGCAGCGGGGAGCGTGGACCAAACAATGAGCAGTTCTTC
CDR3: CSGERGPNNEQFF

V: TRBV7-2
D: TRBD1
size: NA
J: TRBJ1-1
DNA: TGTGCCAGCAGCCTACAGGGGGCGAACCCTGAAGCTTTCTTT
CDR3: CASSLQGANPEAFF

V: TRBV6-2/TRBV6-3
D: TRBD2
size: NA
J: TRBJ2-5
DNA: TGTGCCAGCAGTTACGTCGGGGGGGTAAAGACCCAGTACTTC
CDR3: CASSYVGGVKTQYF